The clone carrying this T cell receptor (beta chain) has a handful of counts. The antigen is not known. Extracted RNA was reverse transcribed, and the resulting cDNA served as sequencing template. Clones were read by immunoSEQ multiplex PCR, and TCRdb kept only the in-frame ones, dropping some. The data contain 110,000 or so clones, roughly 66% of them seen just once; the ten biggest clones take up around 2.8%. These data belong to a study of CD8+ T cells in alopecia areata. Findings and limits, study-wide: The study also sequences resident alphabeta T cells of normal skin in scalp samples. Clonality exceeded that of normal scalp in lesional scalp, most notably in alopecia totalis/universalis. TCR sharing across patients was less clear than in mice, possibly HLA-related.

CDR1 and CDR2 from the germline V gene are GTSNPN and SVGIG (reference sequence). This CDR3 is built from 15 residues. With 3 bases clipped from V and 14 bases from J, the junction kept 17 bases outside the gene matches. Researchers picked out CD4+ and CD8+ T cells from PBMCs by sorting. What was sequenced was CD4+ T cells sorted from blood. This chain links TRBV30 with TRBJ2-4, with TRBD1 matching 9 bases. This sequence originates from a human donor in good health. The CDR3 DNA is TGTGCCTGGAGCACAGGGGGCCGAGAAGGAGGGACAGAGTACTTC. It codes for CAWSTGGREGGTEYF.